Sequencing of this T cell receptor (beta chain) was carried out in a study of cytomegalovirus exposure and HLA in healthy donors (dated 2017 in TCRdb). Concerning the study at large: An earlier analysis of several hundred of the donors reported 250 to 300 Gb of sequence data and 117 million unique TCR beta sequences obtained from roughly 170 million T cells. About 300 gigabases of sequencing data and around 90 million unique TCR sequences made up an early release that covered approximately 620 HLA-typed donors. Among the 398 genotyped donors, 75% to 90% belonged to the genetic ancestry cluster associated with self-reported Caucasian donors. The study aimed to test whether cataloging public T cell receptors could reveal signatures of past pathogen exposure. Using immunosequencing, the study profiled T cell repertoires from 666 subjects and related those repertoires to cytomegalovirus serostatus. Along with the roughly 710-subject first cohort, a separate validation cohort of roughly 110 different subjects was used. The study combined high-throughput TCR immunosequencing, statistical association of individual TCRs with disease status, and machine learning to predict cytomegalovirus infection status. A later analysis re-analyzed previously published TCR beta repertoires from roughly 690 donors and added high-resolution HLA genotyping to study TCR occurrence patterns. In the later analysis, no new phenotypic data were used to find candidate immune exposures; instead, reliance was placed on TCR beta sequences and their occurrence across donors. An earlier analysis of more than 450 of the donors used high-throughput TCR beta sequencing to judge whether each TCR beta V gene segment behaved as functional or pseudogenic. Alongside the repertoire data, information on donor age, sex, ethnicity and CMV serostatus was compiled. In a later genetic analysis, genome-wide SNP genotypes for about 55% of the roughly 700 donors were used, and that subset was treated as a discovery cohort. Every repertoire in the discovery cohort had been generated on one and the same sequencing platform. HLA typing included class I and class II loci at four-digit resolution. The number of donors typed differed by locus, with 629-630 for A, B, C, DRB1 and DQB1, roughly 520 for DQA1, over 600 for DPA1, and approximately 470 for DPB1. Roughly 5 DR-DQ haplotypes were handled as single units for association and clustering, since linkage in the cohort was strong. Among over 350 genotyped donors of the cohort, an average of about 240,000 unique TCR beta nucleotide sequences were sequenced per donor, roughly 18% of them non-productive.

Summary of the overall study and its limitations: A further reported finding was that TCR beta sequences accurately predicted the HLA-A and HLA-B alleles for most subjects in the first cohort. Compared with equally common non-associated chains, HLA-associated TCR beta chains in a later analysis were more clonally expanded and had lower generation probabilities. According to a later analysis, most CMV-associated TCR beta chains appeared to be HLA-restricted, and the HLA associations seemed to be driven largely by CMV exposure. The classifier was reported to diagnose cytomegalovirus status with high specificity and sensitivity in both the original and validation cohorts. A few of the identified cytomegalovirus-associated TCR beta chains were confirmed in vitro to be specific for cytomegalovirus antigens. The earlier analysis of approximately 540 of the donors excluded over 15 rarely observed V segments, including chromosome 9 orphons, because counts were too low. In a later genetic analysis, fewer N-insertions in productive TCRs were reported among donors in an Asian-associated ancestry cluster than the roughly 710-donor mean. According to the authors, the approach could potentially be generalized to other disease states and immunological phenotypes. At a false discovery rate of 0.05, a later analysis linked under 20,000 TCR beta sequences to specific HLA alleles. The 87-base-pair reads could not distinguish some IMGT-functional V segments, including TRBV6-2 and TRBV6-3, so those segments were excluded. In an earlier analysis of roughly 560 of the donors, most TCR beta V segments were observed in productive rearrangements about 87% or about 30% of the time, broadly matching IMGT annotations. Across donors, most TCR sequences were observed very rarely, whereas some public TCRs were present in many individuals. Several of the top co-occurrence clusters appeared to be linked to parvovirus B19, influenza, CMV and Epstein-Barr virus, according to a later analysis. The study gave a list of 150 to 200 TCR beta chains associated with cytomegalovirus. V-gene and J-gene trimming of TCR beta chains was associated with a missense DCLRE1C variant in a later genetic analysis, and the association was replicated in an independent cohort. CMV serostatus was the only immune exposure information available for the cohort. A cluster of highly shared sequence variants was judged likely to represent a technical artifact of the sequencing pipeline. Only TCR beta chains were sequenced in this cohort, and the absence of alpha or paired-chain data limited detectable features. When HLA alleles, especially DR and DQ, strongly co-occurred, attributing TCR associations to individual alleles was difficult. Because HLA typing was missing for some donors at each locus, association tests included only the typed subset. According to a later analysis, TCR association rates differed among HLA loci, with DRB1 alleles showing the most associated TCRs and HLA-C alleles showing the fewest. Sequencing depth was assumed to be roughly uniform across donors in the presence/absence analyses, though that assumption may not hold. Linkage disequilibrium might explain the correlated functional status among segregating V segments, but an unknown experimental factor could not be ruled out.

Here V drops 6 bases and J drops 3 bases, and the junction holds 8 bases not matched to any gene. CDR1 and CDR2 are drawn from the germline V gene: SQVTM, ANQGSEA. The CDR3 has 14 amino acids, counting the end cysteine and phenylalanine. Only CDR3 DNA remains: 42 bases, in frame from the first base. As concerns this clone: The target of this receptor is not known. No much larger clonotype is one base removed from it; base qualities were not supplied.

In total, fewer than 750 healthy bone marrow donors made up the cohort. At the time of sampling, all cohort members were nominally healthy, though unrecorded immune exposures were likely present. CMV serostatus was positive for almost 300 and negative for about half of the 666 cohort members, and was not recorded for this donor. Every donor gave a peripheral blood sample, and the peripheral blood mononuclear cells from that sample were used for TCR beta sequencing. Genomic DNA extraction from the blood cell samples was performed with the Qiagen DNeasy Blood Extraction Kit. Library creation used the immunoSEQ multiplex PCR assay. A mixture of 60 forward primers for TCR Vbeta segments and 13 reverse primers for TCR Jbeta segments was used in the multiplex PCR. Amplification of the CDR3 region of rearranged TCR beta genes was performed with a multiplex PCR assay on genomic DNA. On the Illumina HiSeq System, the amplified TCR beta libraries were sequenced as 87-base-pair reads. Per the authors' processing: A later analysis counted tens of millions of unique TCR beta chains across the 666 repertoires, and about 10 million of these chains were shared by at least two donors. Raw reads were error-corrected and collapsed into unique sequences with a nearest-neighbor algorithm that merged closely related sequences to remove PCR and sequencing errors. V, D and J gene segments were assigned by aligning CDR3 sequences to IMGT reference sequences. For a sequence to be retained, at least a six-nucleotide match to both a V gene segment and a J gene segment was required. A rearrangement was called productive if the CDR3 had no stop codons and remained in frame with V and J, and every other rearrangement was called non-productive. CDR3 was defined by IMGT convention, running from the second conserved V-encoded cysteine to the conserved J-encoded phenylalanine. Sequences without an unambiguous match to a single V gene segment were excluded from the earlier analysis of approximately 600 of the donors. In an earlier analysis of about 590 of the donors, a V segment was called functional when productive rearrangements were above 56.7%, and segregating when the standard deviation between donors exceeded 5%. A statistical classification framework was built to diagnose cytomegalovirus status from the catalog of TCR beta chain sequences. A later analysis assigned V and J genes by comparing TCR nucleotide sequences with IMGT/GENE-DB human TR gene sequences. The TCRdist pipeline was used in a later analysis to assign CDR3 sequences and most-parsimonious VDJ recombination scenarios. In a later analysis, each TCR beta chain was defined by its CDR3 amino acid sequence together with its V-gene family, and reads lacking a unique V-gene family were excluded. To address suspected cross-contamination and a sequencing artifact, a later analysis removed roughly 640 highly shared, low-generation-probability nucleotide sequences. A later analysis calculated a clonal expansion index for each public chain from normalized within-repertoire ranks of inferred template counts. In a later analysis, generation probabilities were computed using a VDJ recombination model fitted to out-of-frame rearrangements, and the results were checked against IGoR. Hypergeometric tests were used in a later analysis to score TCR-TCR, TCR-HLA and TCR-CMV co-occurrence, with a repertoire-size bias correction applied to the TCR pairs. A later analysis estimated false discovery rates by permuting HLA or CMV assignments 20 times. In a later analysis, co-occurring TCRs were grouped using DBSCAN, and TCRdist sequence similarity was added for clustering within HLA-allele-positive subsets. For co-occurrence clustering, repertoires with fewer than 30,000 or more than 120,000 public chains were excluded, along with 5 or 6 repertoires with anomalous nucleotide sharing. What TCRdb holds here is the immuneACCESS table cut down to in-frame rearrangements. Part of the clones is not present; checked against another copy, under half of the missing clones reflect an unresolved V gene, and the others are unexplained. Clone size and V and J calls were adopted from that table, with D and trimming inferred from the DNA. This sample holds fewer than 200,000 clones; 75% to 90% were observed only once. Clones ranked in the top ten supply around 2% of the sample.

The V gene is TRBV29-1 and the J gene is TRBJ2-7; 10 bases in the middle match TRBD2. Sequencing was carried out using PBMCs. This TCR came from a human donor in good health. Here is the DNA: TGCAGCGTCTCAACTAGCGGGGACTACTACGAGCAGTACTTC. Its product reads: CSVSTSGDYYEQYF.